This T cell receptor (beta chain) was recorded in a study of immune characterization of retroperitoneal liposarcoma (dated by TCRdb to about 2019). The library relied on PCR. Sequenced using a NextSeq 500. In TCRdb, the public reads were trimmed at Q25 with fastp and aligned with MiXCR, with productive beta chains retained. Rows matching on CDR3 protein sequence are summarized as one entry with the most common DNA and genes. The sample table holds 8,500 to 11,000 distinct CDR3 sequences, of which roughly 26% were seen once. 6.5% to 10% of the sample is held by the ten biggest clonotypes. This clonotype was seen ten or more times. No antigen is known for it. Per-base quality was not reported, and no clone a single base away is much larger than it. The CDR3 goes from the cysteine to the phenylalanine over 19 residues. Left in the record is the CDR3 DNA by itself, 57 bases read in frame from the first base. Per the germline V gene, SGHNT is the CDR1 and YENEEA is the CDR2.

The sample taken for sequencing was tumor tissue. This TCR was recovered from a female donor with retroperitoneal liposarcoma. The receptor chain draws on TRBV11-3 and TRBJ2-3; 11 of the junction bases match TRBD2. The J call could be wrong; TRBJ2-7 is a better fit for the DNA end. The CDR3 protein: CASSNNIVLAGDLRGEQYF. The sequenced DNA is TGTGCCAGCAGCAACAACATCGTACTAGCGGGAGATCTAAGAGGTGAGCAGTACTTC.